These T cell receptor beta chains were read from a single sample in a study of Graves' ophthalmopathy and Graves' hyperthyroidism. TCRdb called the multiplex PCR reads again in MiXCR, with one record for every CDR3 protein. The sample includes hundreds of thousands of distinct CDR3 sequences, 40% of them seen just once. Material: peripheral blood. These receptors were obtained from an adult man with Graves' ophthalmopathy. The CDR3 runs from the conserved cysteine through the conserved F or W. D genes are given only for firm matches. Only some rows state a clone size, as once, few, many or a class for expanded clones.

CASSQGTGAETQYF | TGTGCCAGCAGCCAGGGGACAGGGGCAGAGACCCAGTACTTC | TRBV6-1 | NA | TRBJ2-5 | TRBD1
CSVGGTEPTSNYGYTF | TGCAGCGTGGGGGGGACGGAACCAACCTCTAACTATGGCTACACCTTC | TRBV29-1 | many | TRBJ1-2 | NA
CASSVTGFNSPLHF | TGTGCCAGCAGCGTAACAGGGTTTAATTCACCCCTCCACTTT | TRBV9 | many | TRBJ1-6 | NA
CATSDPGLKSTGELFF | TGTGCCACCAGTGATCCCGGACTGAAAAGCACCGGGGAGCTGTTTTTT | TRBV24-1 | few | TRBJ2-2 | NA
CASSEDRTDTQYF | TGTGCCAGCAGCGAAGACAGGACAGATACGCAGTATTTT | TRBV2 | few | TRBJ2-3 | NA
CASSIGGTGNSNQPQHF | TGTGCCAGTAGTATAGGGGGGACAGGGAATAGCAATCAGCCCCAGCATTTT | TRBV19 | many | TRBJ1-5 | TRBD1
CATSGVSGRGTGELFF | TGTGCCACATCGGGGGTGAGCGGGAGAGGAACCGGGGAGCTGTTTTTT | TRBV10-3 | many | TRBJ2-2 | TRBD2
CATSRDSSQETQYF | TGTGCCACCAGCCGGGACAGCTCGCAAGAGACCCAGTACTTC | TRBV15 | many | TRBJ2-5 | TRBD1
CASSLGRMLRREKAFF | TGTGCCAGCAGCTTGGGACGGATGCTTCGCCGGGAGAAAGCTTTCTTT | TRBV5-6 | few | TRBJ1-1 | NA
CATSMSTAYGYTF | TGTGCCACCAGCATGTCGACAGCCTATGGCTACACCTTC | TRBV15 | NA | TRBJ1-2 | NA
CSVEGLGQGYGYTF | TGCAGCGTTGAAGGTCTCGGACAGGGCTATGGCTACACCTTC | TRBV29-1 | NA | TRBJ1-2 | TRBD1
CASSTVGVYEQYF | TGTGCCAGCAGCACAGTTGGGGTCTACGAGCAGTACTTC | TRBV5-6 | few | TRBJ2-7 | NA
CATSSPVSRFNQPQYF | TGTGCCACCAGCAGTCCAGTTTCGCGGTTCAATCAGCCCCAGTACTTC | TRBV15 | NA | TRBJ2-5 | NA
CASSLELPGLAVQETQYF | TGTGCCAGCAGCTTAGAACTACCGGGACTAGCGGTTCAAGAGACCCAGTACTTC | TRBV11-2 | few | TRBJ2-5 | TRBD2
CASSLATGGTVGYTF | TGTGCCAGCAGCTTAGCGACAGGGGGCACGGTTGGCTACACCTTC | TRBV11-2 | many | TRBJ1-2 | TRBD1
CSGAGTTNEKLFF | TGCAGCGGGGCCGGGACAACTAATGAAAAACTGTTTTTT | TRBV29-1 | many | TRBJ1-4 | NA
CSARGQRRLDQETQYF | TGCAGTGCTAGAGGACAGAGGAGACTAGACCAAGAGACCCAGTACTTC | TRBV20-1 | few | TRBJ2-5 | NA
CASASGSNEQYF | TGTGCCAGTGCTAGCGGGAGTAACGAGCAGTACTTC | TRBV6-6 | few | TRBJ2-7 | TRBD2
CASRGGQAGYSPPHF | TGTGCCAGCAGGGGCGGACAGGCCGGGTATTCACCCCCCCACTTT | TRBV10-3 | NA | TRBJ1-6 | TRBD1
CSSTTGAKNTEAFF | TGCAGCAGTACGACAGGGGCGAAGAACACTGAAGCTTTCTTT | TRBV29-1 | NA | TRBJ1-1 | TRBD1
CASSQNSPETQYF | TGCGCCAGCAGCCAAAACTCCCCAGAGACCCAGTACTTC | TRBV9 | few | TRBJ2-5 | NA
CASSQESASSYEQYF | TGTGCCAGCAGCCAAGAGTCGGCTAGCTCCTACGAGCAGTACTTC | TRBV4-2 | NA | TRBJ2-7 | NA
CASSIGGNNQPQHF | TGTGCCAGTAGTATAGGCGGTAACAATCAGCCCCAGCATTTT | TRBV19 | NA | TRBJ1-5 | NA
CASSPLEGGLSEAFF | TGTGCCAGCAGTCCCCTGGAAGGGGGCCTTTCTGAAGCTTTCTTT | TRBV7-9 | once | TRBJ1-1 | TRBD1
CASSLVGVGPAYEQYF | TGTGCCAGCAGTTTAGTGGGGGTGGGGCCGGCCTACGAGCAGTACTTC | TRBV25-1 | NA | TRBJ2-7 | NA
CATSGTGDGYTF | TGTGCCACCAGTGGGACAGGTGATGGCTACACCTTC | TRBV24-1 | many | TRBJ1-2 | TRBD1
CASSSGPGTTEAFF | TGTGCCAGCAGCAGTGGGCCCGGTACCACTGAAGCTTTCTTT | TRBV5-6 | few | TRBJ1-1 | NA
CASSLVRTQTEETEAFF | TGTGCCAGCAGCTTAGTTCGGACACAAACCGAGGAAACTGAAGCTTTCTTT | TRBV7-9 | NA | TRBJ1-1 | NA
CASSLGDSNYGYTF | TGCGCCAGCAGCTTGGGCGACAGTAACTATGGCTACACCTTC | TRBV5-1 | many | TRBJ1-2 | NA
CASSGTLSGELFF | TGTGCCAGCAGCGGGACTCTGTCCGGGGAGCTGTTTTTT | TRBV2 | NA | TRBJ2-2 | NA
CASSPWGGGPSYEQYF | TGTGCCAGCAGCCCTTGGGGCGGGGGGCCTTCCTACGAGCAGTACTTC | TRBV11-2 | NA | TRBJ2-7 | TRBD2
CASSKADYSGNTIYF | TGTGCCAGCAGCAAGGCCGATTACTCTGGAAACACCATATATTTT | TRBV5-8 | NA | TRBJ1-3 | NA
CASSITSGAQETQYF | TGTGCCAGCAGCATCACTAGCGGGGCCCAAGAGACCCAGTACTTC | TRBV7-2 | NA | TRBJ2-5 | TRBD2
CASSQTGLFQETQYF | TGCGCCAGCAGCCAAACGGGACTGTTCCAAGAGACCCAGTACTTC | TRBV9 | NA | TRBJ2-5 | NA
CASTTGTVSSNNYGYTF | TGTGCCAGCACCACCGGGACAGTATCATCCAACAACTATGGCTACACCTTC | TRBV25-1 | NA | TRBJ1-2 | TRBD1
CASSDSPTNEKLFF | TGTGCCAGCAGCGACAGTCCAACTAATGAAAAACTGTTTTTT | TRBV12-3/TRBV12-4 | NA | TRBJ1-4 | NA
CASSDGTYEQYF | TGTGCCAGCAGTGACGGTACCTACGAGCAGTACTTC | TRBV25-1 | many | TRBJ2-7 | NA